Presented here are 21 T cell receptor beta chains from one specimen sequenced in a study of PD-1 blockade in mismatch repair-deficient tumors. Sequencing was performed with immunoSEQ multiplex PCR; in TCRdb, only in-frame clones are kept and a portion is missing. The data hold about 120,000 clones, with 60% to 85% observed a single time. The sequenced sample was peripheral blood, obtained approximately 64 weeks after starting pembrolizumab. Receptors originate from an adult with mismatch repair-deficient cancer.

This clone was recorded once. The genes are TRBV5-5 and TRBJ1-1, with D possibly being TRBD1 (6 bases). Trimming cost V 4 bases and J 8 bases, with 18 bases left between them. This CDR3 is 14 amino acids long. Germline values: CDR1 SGHKS, CDR2 YYEKEE (reference sequence). Here the CDR3 reads CASSPENRATEAFF. Here the CDR3 DNA reads TGTGCCAGCAGCCCCGAGAACAGGGCCACCGAAGCTTTCTTT.

In its sample, this clone was seen once. J is TRBJ2-1 and V is TRBV6-1, with 7 bases matching TRBD1. With V trimmed by 5 bases and J by 5 bases, 6 bases remained unmatched. The germline gives CDR1 MNHNS, CDR2 SASEGT. CDR3 length: 14 residues. The DNA for the CDR3 is TGTGCCAGCAGTACCGACAGGGAAAACAATGAGCAGTTCTTC. It codes for CASSTDRENNEQFF.

The chain links TRBV5-1 to TRBJ2-1; D may be TRBD1 (5 bases). Germline assignment: CDR1 SGHRS and CDR2 YFSETQ. This CDR3 region has 16 residues. V was shortened by 2 bases and J by 0 bases, with 12 bases between the two germline ends. The CDR3 loop is CASSFPARDSYNEQFF. For the CDR3, the DNA is TGCGCCAGCAGCTTTCCCGCCAGGGACTCCTACAATGAGCAGTTCTTC.

The chain links TRBV27 to TRBJ2-5, with D perhaps assigned TRBD1 or TRBD2 (5 bases each). Germline CDR1 is MNHEY and CDR2 is SMNVEV (reference sequence). V shed 2 bases and J shed 5 bases, with 12 bases lying between them. The CDR3 covers 14 residues. The CDR3 bases are TGTGCCAGCAGTTTACGTCGGGGCAGGGAGACCCAGTACTTC. This gives the protein CASSLRRGRETQYF.

Points on this clone: The junction departs from germline at one end; a sequencing error may be responsible. The chain employs TRBV7-2 and TRBJ2-1, with 7 bases aligning to TRBD1. The CDR3 covers 15 residues. CDR1 SGHTA and CDR2 FQGNSA come from the germline V gene. The CDR3 nucleotides read TGTGCCAGCAGCTCTAGACAGGGATCGTACAGTGAGCAGTTCTTC. Residues: CASSSRQGSYSEQFF. The variable domain in full, with the rest retrieved from reference TRBV7-2 and TRBJ2-1, is GAGVSQSPSNKVTEKGKDVELRCDPISGHTALYWYRQSLGQGLEFLIYFQGNSAPDKSGLPSDRFSAERTGGSVSTLTIQRTQQEDSAVYLCASSSRQGSYSEQFFGPGTRLTVL.

The chain employs TRBV5-4 and TRBJ1-2; TRBD1 might be the D (5 bases). The CDR3 spans 13 residues. Trimming took 5 bases from V and 2 from J, leaving 10 bases between them. Germline V gene sequence: CDR1 SGHNT, CDR2 YYREEE (reference sequence). Here the CDR3 DNA reads TGTGCCAGCAGTTCCGGGACGAACTATGGCTACACCTTC. As protein: CASSSGTNYGYTF. Combining the CDR3 with reference TRBV5-4 and TRBJ1-2 gives the whole variable domain ETGVTQSPTHLIKTRGQQVTLRCSSQSGHNTVSWYQQALGQGPQFIFQYYREEENGRGNFPPRFSGLQFPNYSSELNVNALELDDSALYLCASSSGTNYGYTFGSGTRLTVV.

Comments on this clone: The junction differs from germline at one of its ends, possibly a read error. CDR3 region: CASREGLEKLFF. CDR3 nucleotides: TGTGCCAGCAGAGAAGGGTTGGAAAAACTGTTTTTT. This rearrangement joins TRBV6-1 to TRBJ1-4, with D hard to call. The CDR3 consists of 12 residues. From germline, CDR1 is MNHNS and CDR2 SASEGT.

This chain connects TRBV7-6 to TRBJ2-5, with D possibly being TRBD1 (5 bases). This CDR3 has 15 residues. Germline loops: CDR1 SGHVS, CDR2 FNYEAQ. V was trimmed by 2 bases and J by 5 bases, leaving 15 bases between them. The CDR3 nucleotides are TGTGCCAGCAGCTTATCGTGGACACCGAGGGAGACCCAGTACTTC. Translation: CASSLSWTPRETQYF. The full variable domain, in which reference TRBV7-6 and TRBJ2-5 provide the parts outside the CDR3, is GAGVSQSPRYKVTKRGQDVALRCDPISGHVSLYWYRQALGQGPEFLTYFNYEAQQDKSGLPNDRFSAERPEGSISTLTIQRTEQRDSAMYRCASSLSWTPRETQYFGPGTRLLVL.

V usage is TRBV19 and J usage is TRBJ2-7, with 7 bases that match TRBD1. The CDR3 consists of 15 residues. Germline assignment: CDR1 LNHDA and CDR2 SQIVND (reference sequence). V gave up 6 bases and J gave up 2 bases; unmatched junction bases: 10. The DNA of the CDR3 is TGTGCCAGTAGCCGGGACAGCCCCCCAACCTACGAGCAGTACTTC. It translates to CASSRDSPPTYEQYF.

V is TRBV7-9 and J is TRBJ2-3; tentatively, D is TRBD2 (6 bases). This CDR3 region has 18 residues. Trimming cost V 0 bases and J 2 bases, with 18 bases left between them. CDR1 is SEHNR, CDR2 FQNEAQ, per germline (reference sequence). The CDR3 sequence is CASSLARGWGRYTDTQYF. The CDR3 DNA reads as TGTGCCAGCAGCTTAGCGCGGGGTTGGGGAAGATACACAGATACGCAGTATTTT.

The chain recombines TRBV19 with TRBJ2-5, with 7 bases aligning to TRBD1. The CDR3 is 15 amino acids. V was clipped by 4 bases and J by 4 bases; unmatched bases: 9. Germline-derived CDR1 and CDR2 are LNHDA and SQIVND (reference sequence). DNA of the CDR3: TGTGCCAGTAGTACTGACAGGGTTATCGGAGAGACCCAGTACTTC. The encoded protein is CASSTDRVIGETQYF.

The rearrangement links TRBV5-8 to TRBJ1-5; a weak D match, TRBD1 (6 bases). The CDR3 length is 15 residues. Germline V gene data show CDR1 as SGHTS and CDR2 as YDEGEE. V dropped 1 base and J dropped 1 base, with 9 bases sitting between them. The CDR3 DNA is TGTGCCAGCAGCTTGATGGGGGCGAGCAATCAGCCCCAGCATTTT. Its protein is CASSLMGASNQPQHF.

The chain joins TRBV19 to TRBJ2-7; tentative D call: TRBD2 (6 bases). V lost 0 bases and J lost 4, with 16 bases in between. There are 16 residues in the CDR3. Germline-derived CDR1 and CDR2 are LNHDA and SQIVND (reference sequence). CDR3 amino acids: CASSIDGGTGGYEQYF. For the CDR3, the DNA is TGTGCCAGTAGTATAGATGGGGGGACCGGGGGATACGAGCAGTACTTC.

The chain employs TRBV29-1 and TRBJ1-4, with D maybe TRBD1 (5 bases). The CDR3 consists of 13 residues. The germline V and J ends were trimmed by 3 bases and 7 bases, with 12 bases remaining between them. The germline V gene encodes CDR1 SQVTM and CDR2 ANQGSEA. Here the CDR3 reads CSVEEGSGEKLFF. Written as DNA, the CDR3 is TGCAGCGTTGAGGAGGGGTCCGGTGAAAAACTGTTTTTT.

The V gene is TRBV5-1, the J gene TRBJ2-5; no reliable D call. Germline CDR1 SGHRS, CDR2 YFSETQ. CDR3 size: 15 residues. V gave up 0 bases and J gave up 4 bases, with 13 bases separating them. DNA of the CDR3: TGCGCCAGCAGCTTGGGCGACTCGCGTGGAGAGACCCAGTACTTC. The encoded protein is CASSLGDSRGETQYF. Drawing the rest from reference TRBV5-1 and TRBJ2-5, the complete variable domain is KAGVTQTPRYLIKTRGQQVTLSCSPISGHRSVSWYQQTPGQGLQFLFEYFSETQRNKGNFPGRFSGRQFSNSRSEMNVSTLELGDSALYLCASSLGDSRGETQYFGPGTRLLVL.

This clone was observed a handful of times. The V call is TRBV11-3, the J call TRBJ1-4; D remains unclear. Between the trimmed V and J ends, which lost 3 bases and 8 bases, there was a span of 13 bases. Per germline, CDR1 SGHNT and CDR2 YENEEA. The CDR3 is made up of 14 amino acids. The CDR3 reads CASSLARSGEKLFF. The CDR3 DNA reads as TGTGCCAGCAGCTTGGCGCGTTCCGGGGAAAAACTGTTTTTT.

This chain links TRBV15 with TRBJ2-2, with TRBD1 matching 7 bases. Germline V gene sequence: CDR1 LNHNV, CDR2 YYDKDF (reference sequence). Trimming removed 9 bases from V and 4 bases from J; junction bases left unmatched: 11. The CDR3 has 15 amino acids. CDR3: CATDRGGLTTGELFF. The CDR3, as DNA: TGTGCCACGGACAGAGGGGGCCTGACCACCGGGGAGCTGTTTTTT.

This sequence joins TRBV18 and TRBJ2-3; 13 bases match TRBD2. Germline CDR1 reads KGHSH; CDR2 reads LQKENI. The ends lost 3 bases at V and 6 bases at J; junction bases unmatched: 6. The CDR3 loop spans 16 amino acids. The CDR3 loop is CASSPFWTSGSDTQYF. The CDR3 DNA reads TGTGCCAGCTCACCTTTTTGGACTAGCGGGAGTGATACGCAGTATTTT.

This clone was counted a single time. The chain is built from TRBV11-1 and TRBJ1-1; 7 bases are a match to TRBD1. The germline gives CDR1 SGHAT, CDR2 FQDESV (reference sequence). This CDR3 has 16 amino acids. J lost 0 bases, V lost 5 bases, and 9 bases had no gene match. The CDR3 protein is CASSPRTGFMNTEAFF. The CDR3, as DNA: TGTGCCAGCAGCCCCAGGACAGGTTTTATGAACACTGAAGCTTTCTTT.

This chain joins TRBV19 and TRBJ2-3; D is unclear. Trimming left V 3 bases short and J 6 bases short, with 10 bases between. Germline assignment: CDR1 LNHDA and CDR2 SQIVND (reference sequence). The CDR3 runs 13 residues. In nucleotides, the CDR3 is TGTGCCAGTAGTATCTCAGTGGTGGATACGCAGTATTTT. As protein: CASSISVVDTQYF.

The CDR3 DNA follows: TGCGCCAGCAGCCAAGAGGACGTGACAGGGGCCTCCTACGAGCAGTACTTC. Residues: CASSQEDVTGASYEQYF. The chain joins TRBV4-1 to TRBJ2-7; 8 nucleotides agree with TRBD1. Per germline, CDR1 MGHRA and CDR2 YSYEKL. J gave up 0 bases and V 0 bases, and 7 bases lay outside the gene matches. CDR3 length: 17 residues.